The text below deals with one T cell receptor (beta chain). This clonotype showed up many times. The antigen this receptor binds is unknown. No base-level quality is on record; no much larger clone is a single base apart. Library construction relied on RT-PCR. Sequencing relied on an Illumina HiSeq 2500. TCRdb reran the public reads through fastp at Q25 and MiXCR, keeping productive beta chains. Each record represents a unique CDR3 protein, reported with the most common genes and DNA among its rows. The sample contains around 570,000 distinct CDR3 sequences, around 11% of them found a single time. The ten largest account for approximately 11% of the sample. The germline V gene (reference sequence) gives CDR1 as DFQATT and CDR2 as SNEGSKA. The junction shows trimming of 4 bases on V and 2 bases on J, and the gene matches do not reach 8 bases of it. Measured from the cysteine to the phenylalanine, the CDR3 is 14 residues long. Of all the DNA, just the CDR3 is kept, 42 bases in frame from base 1.

The data stem from a study of response to subunit inactivated influenza vaccine listed by TCRdb under 2018. Regarding the complete study: The study used deep quantitative T cell receptor repertoire profiling to track responses to a trivalent subunit inactivated influenza vaccine. What the research found in general, with its limitations: It was suggested by the authors that each seasonal influenza vaccination may recruit only a limited number of new T cells.

These data also featured in a second study, about T cells expressing NK-cell markers. The second publication reports: TCR beta cDNA libraries were made by 5'RACE template switching that added a universal primer site and unique molecular identifiers. In sorted CD3+CD56+NKG2C+, CD3+CD56+NKG2C- and CD3+CD56-NKG2C+ T-cell subsets from about eight donors, TCR beta-chain repertoires were profiled. Among the eight sequenced donors, seven were HCMV-seropositive and one was HCMV-seronegative. To restrict sorting to alphabetaTCR-expressing T cells, an anti-gammadeltaTCR antibody was added in several experiments. In several donors, the dominant CD3+CD56+NKG2C+ clonotypes were found to rank among the top 10 CD8+ clonotypes and to make up roughly 1.0-8% of CD8+ T cells. Those dominant clonotypes were again the most abundant among CD3+CD56-NKG2C+ cells in a handful of donors, at about 28.3-65%. Whether the expanded NKG2C-expressing T cell clones were specific for HCMV antigens remained unclear. All eight donors whose samples were sequenced were randomly selected healthy volunteers, three of them men and five women. HCMV serostatus was determined by detecting HCMV-specific IgG in serum with a commercial ELISA kit. Ficoll density gradient centrifugation was used to isolate peripheral blood mononuclear cells from blood. For roughly 6 donors, bulk peripheral blood T-cell repertoires were also sequenced from unsorted PBMC. cDNA synthesis was primed from the TCR beta constant segment, followed by two successive PCR amplification steps. Sequencing of the libraries produced 2 x 150 bp reads on Illumina HiSeq 2000/2500, MiSeq or NextSeq. MIGEC was used to demultiplex reads and group reads by UMI, and MiTCR was used to assemble and quantify clonotypes. To exclude erroneous sequences, only TCR cDNA sequences supported by at least two reads were retained. The tcR package was used for downstream repertoire analysis, and clonotypes were matched between fractions using CDR3 nucleotide sequence together with V segment. VDJmatch was used to annotate antigen specificity against VDJdb, with one amino acid substitution in CDR3 permitted.

The sequenced sample was PBMCs from blood, obtained on the day of vaccination. This sequence was found in a man in his fifties or sixties who received an inactivated influenza vaccine. Donor details come from another sample of the same person, matched by shared clones. The V and J segments used are TRBV20-1 and TRBJ2-7; 7 bases in the junction line up with TRBD2. The CDR3 region: CSAIPSGSPYEQYF. The sequenced DNA: TGCAGTGCTATACCTAGCGGATCCCCCTACGAGCAGTACTTC.